The 10 T cell receptor beta chains below all came from one sample that was sequenced in a study of blood T cells in healthy people across ages. A J-beta primer mix and a sample-barcoded 5' primer were used in a second PCR of roughly 7 to 12 cycles. TCRdb redid the calling of the 5' RACE reads with MiXCR, one entry per CDR3 protein. The data hold more than 500,000 distinct CDR3 sequences, with roughly a quarter observed a single time. These data were also reused for a study on T cells of mothers and their children.

Specimen: blood. The receptors were sampled from a boy younger than 10 in good health.

The rearrangement links TRBV10-3 to TRBJ1-1, with D possibly matching TRBD1 (6 bases). Germline values: CDR1 ENHRY, CDR2 SYGVKD. The CDR3 totals 14 residues. Between the trimmed V and J ends, which lost 6 bases and 1 base, there was a span of 12 bases. In DNA form, the CDR3 reads TGTGCCATCAGCTACAGGGATTCGAACACTGAAGCTTTCTTT. The encoded protein is CAISYRDSNTEAFF.

This clonotype has only a few counts. The chain uses TRBV20-1 and TRBJ1-4, with unresolved D. Germline values: CDR1 DFQATT, CDR2 SNEGSKA (reference sequence). Trimming pared 6 bases from V and 7 bases from J, leaving 12 bases between. This CDR3 spans 12 amino acids. The CDR3 DNA sequence: TGCAGTGCGTTCGGGGAGGGTGAAAAACTGTTTTTT. Its translation: CSAFGEGEKLFF.

The J gene is TRBJ1-5, the V gene TRBV27; 9 positions agree with TRBD1. CDR3 length: 15 residues. Trimming removed 8 bases from V and 0 bases from J; junction bases left unmatched: 5. The germline V gene encodes CDR1 MNHEY and CDR2 SMNVEV (reference sequence). In nucleotides, the CDR3 is TGTGCCAGCGCGGACAGGGGATATAGCAATCAGCCCCAGCATTTT. This gives the protein CASADRGYSNQPQHF.

This clonotype was picked up a small number of times. The rearrangement joins TRBV6-5 to TRBJ2-7; a weak D match, TRBD1 (5 bases). The CDR3 has 16 amino acids. CDR1 is MNHEY and CDR2 is SVGAGI in the germline V gene. The ends were cut back, 0 bases at V and 0 bases at J, with 12 bases in the middle. In DNA, the CDR3 is TGTGCCAGCAGTTACTCGGTCAGGGAACACTCCTACGAGCAGTACTTC. Protein: CASSYSVREHSYEQYF.

This rearrangement joins TRBV29-1 to TRBJ2-7, with 7 bases that match TRBD1. The CDR3 covers 14 residues. Germline V gives CDR1 SQVTM, CDR2 ANQGSEA. V dropped 4 bases and J dropped 0; count of bases not matched to a gene: 6. In DNA, the CDR3 is TGCAGCGTTGGTACAGGGGAGAACTCCTACGAGCAGTACTTC. It yields the protein CSVGTGENSYEQYF.

The J gene is TRBJ2-7, the V gene TRBV6-6; D call uncertain. Germline CDR1 MNHNY, CDR2 SVGAGI (reference sequence). V shed 0 bases and J shed 7 bases, with 7 bases lying between them. The CDR3 has 12 residues. In DNA, the CDR3 is TGTGCCAGCAGTTACTCCGGGTGGGAGCAGTACTTC. Protein product: CASSYSGWEQYF.

A note on this clonotype: One base away lies a much larger clone, so this may be a sequencing read error. The gene calls are TRBV24-1 and TRBJ2-7; possible D gene TRBD1, 7 bases. CDR1 and CDR2 (germline): KGHDR, SFDVKD. Trimming stripped 6 bases from V and 6 bases from J, with 8 bases between. The CDR3 is 11 amino acids. The CDR3 here is CATSQGGEQYF. CDR3 bases: TGTGCCACCAGTCAGGGGGGCGAGCAGTACTTC.

This clonotype appeared a few times. The chain has TRBV4-1 and TRBJ1-2, with D uncertain. The CDR3 has 13 amino acids. Trimming removed 2 bases from V and 2 bases from J, with 6 bases in between. CDR1 MGHRA and CDR2 YSYEKL come from the germline V gene. CDR3 region: CASSQRGNYGYTF. The CDR3, as DNA: TGCGCCAGCAGCCAAAGAGGGAACTATGGCTACACCTTC.

By share, this clonotype ranks as medium-sized. This chain connects TRBV6-5 to TRBJ2-7; TRBD1 agrees at 10 bases. CDR1 and CDR2 (germline): MNHEY, SVGAGI. V dropped 8 bases and J dropped 7; count of bases not matched to a gene: 8. The CDR3 has 13 residues. In nucleotides, the CDR3 is TGTGCCAGCCGGACAGGGGGGACCAGGGAGCAGTACTTC. The encoded protein is CASRTGGTREQYF.

This clonotype occurred a few times. The chain is built from TRBV12-3 or TRBV12-4 and TRBJ2-5, with TRBD2 matching over 9 bases. Matching the DNA end better, TRBJ2-7 makes the J call doubtful. The CDR3 contains 16 residues. CDR3 amino acids: CASSPYLAGYSYEQYF. For the CDR3, the DNA is TGTGCCAGCAGTCCCTACCTAGCGGGGTATTCCTACGAGCAGTACTTC.